Below, 2 T cell receptor beta chains from the same sample are listed, as sequenced in a study of tumor and adjacent non-tumor tissue in lung cancer. The library came from three nested PCR rounds adapted from ARM-PCR protocols. Using its own MiXCR run on the multiplex PCR reads, TCRdb lists one record per CDR3 protein. This table holds about 76,000 distinct CDR3 sequences, approximately 71% found once. This sample's RNA came from whole unsorted tissue. Material for sequencing was lung tumor tissue. Every receptor here comes from a woman aged 70 to 79 with non-small cell lung cancer.

The chain has TRBV12-3 or TRBV12-4 and TRBJ2-5; a possible D gene is TRBD2 (5 bases). CDR3 size: 15 residues. Here the CDR3 reads CASGLPGLPQETQYF. The CDR3, as DNA: TGTGCAAGCGGTTTACCAGGACTCCCTCAAGAGACCCAGTACTTC.

Concerning this clonotype: The junction departs from germline at one end; a sequencing error may be responsible. The chain has TRBV6-6 and TRBJ2-1; D possibly corresponds to TRBD1 (6 bases). The CDR3 sequence is 16 residues long. CDR1 and CDR2 from the germline V gene are MNHNY and SVGAGI (reference sequence). The CDR3 DNA follows: TGTGCCATCAGGCAGGACAGACTTACCCTCTACAATGAGCGGTTCTTC. Translation gives CAIRQDRLTLYNERFF.